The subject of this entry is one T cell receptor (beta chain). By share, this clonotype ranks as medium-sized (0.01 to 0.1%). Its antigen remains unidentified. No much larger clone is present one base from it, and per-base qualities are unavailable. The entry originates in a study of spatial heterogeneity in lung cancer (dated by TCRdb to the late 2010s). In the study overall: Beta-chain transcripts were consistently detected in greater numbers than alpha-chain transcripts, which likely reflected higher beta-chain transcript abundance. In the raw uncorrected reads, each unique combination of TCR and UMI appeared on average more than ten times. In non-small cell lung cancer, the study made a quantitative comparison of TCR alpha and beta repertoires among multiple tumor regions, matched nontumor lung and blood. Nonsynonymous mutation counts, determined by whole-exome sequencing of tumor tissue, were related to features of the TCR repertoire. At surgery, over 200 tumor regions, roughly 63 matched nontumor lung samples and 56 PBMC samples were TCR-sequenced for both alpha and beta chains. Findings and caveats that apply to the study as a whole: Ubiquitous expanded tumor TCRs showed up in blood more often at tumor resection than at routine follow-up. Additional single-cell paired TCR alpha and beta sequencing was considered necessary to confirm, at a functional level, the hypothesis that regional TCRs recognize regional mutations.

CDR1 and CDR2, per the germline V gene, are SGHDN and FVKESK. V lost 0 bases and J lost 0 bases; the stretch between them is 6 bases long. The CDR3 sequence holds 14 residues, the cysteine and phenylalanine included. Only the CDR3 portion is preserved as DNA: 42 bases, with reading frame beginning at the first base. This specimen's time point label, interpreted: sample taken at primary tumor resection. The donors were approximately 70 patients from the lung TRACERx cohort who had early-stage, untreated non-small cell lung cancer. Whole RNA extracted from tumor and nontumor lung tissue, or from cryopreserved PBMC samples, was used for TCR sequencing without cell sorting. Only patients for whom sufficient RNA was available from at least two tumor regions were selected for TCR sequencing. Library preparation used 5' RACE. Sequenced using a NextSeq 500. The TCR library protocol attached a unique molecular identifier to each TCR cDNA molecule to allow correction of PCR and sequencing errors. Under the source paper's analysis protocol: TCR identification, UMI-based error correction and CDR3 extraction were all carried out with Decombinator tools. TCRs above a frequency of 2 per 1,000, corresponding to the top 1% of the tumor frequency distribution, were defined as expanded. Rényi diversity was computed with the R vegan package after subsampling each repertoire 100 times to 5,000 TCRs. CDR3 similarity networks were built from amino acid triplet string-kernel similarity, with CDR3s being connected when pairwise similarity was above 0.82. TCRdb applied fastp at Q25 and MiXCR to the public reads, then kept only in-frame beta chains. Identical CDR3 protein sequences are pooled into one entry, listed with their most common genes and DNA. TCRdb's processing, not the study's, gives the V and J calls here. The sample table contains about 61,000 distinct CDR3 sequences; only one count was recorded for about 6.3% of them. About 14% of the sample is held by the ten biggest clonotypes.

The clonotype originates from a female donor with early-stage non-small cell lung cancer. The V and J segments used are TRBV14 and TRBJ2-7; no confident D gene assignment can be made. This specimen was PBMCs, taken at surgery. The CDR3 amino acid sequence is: CASSQDTYSYEQYF. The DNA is TGTGCCAGCAGCCAAGATACTTACTCCTACGAGCAGTACTTC. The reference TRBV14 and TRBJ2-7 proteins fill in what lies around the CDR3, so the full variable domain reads EAGVTQFPSHSVIEKGQTVTLRCDPISGHDNLYWYRRVMGKEIKFLLHFVKESKQDESGMPNNRFLAERTGGTYSTLKVQPAELEDSGVYFCASSQDTYSYEQYFGPGTRLTVT.